This TCR beta chain was observed in a study of T-cell reconstitution after alpha-beta-depleted transplantation in children. TCRbeta library preparation incorporated unique molecular identifiers. One entry per CDR3 protein, called by TCRdb with MiXCR from the PCR reads. The sample contains more than 15,000 distinct CDR3 sequences, around 5% of which appear only once. This CDR3 comprises 13 residues. Germline V gene data show CDR1 as MDHEN and CDR2 as SYDVKM. Trimming removed 5 bases at V and 8 bases at J, with 15 bases between. This clonotype was picked up many times. This receptor was obtained from a boy aged 5 to 17 with acute lymphoblastic leukemia, due to receive a stem cell transplant. V usage is TRBV28 and J usage is TRBJ1-2; D remains unclear. The source material was PBMCs, sampled before TCRalphabeta/CD19-depleted stem cell transplant. In DNA, the CDR3 is TGTGCCAGCAGTCTCAAGGCCCGTCGGGGCTACACCTTC. Translation: CASSLKARRGYTF.